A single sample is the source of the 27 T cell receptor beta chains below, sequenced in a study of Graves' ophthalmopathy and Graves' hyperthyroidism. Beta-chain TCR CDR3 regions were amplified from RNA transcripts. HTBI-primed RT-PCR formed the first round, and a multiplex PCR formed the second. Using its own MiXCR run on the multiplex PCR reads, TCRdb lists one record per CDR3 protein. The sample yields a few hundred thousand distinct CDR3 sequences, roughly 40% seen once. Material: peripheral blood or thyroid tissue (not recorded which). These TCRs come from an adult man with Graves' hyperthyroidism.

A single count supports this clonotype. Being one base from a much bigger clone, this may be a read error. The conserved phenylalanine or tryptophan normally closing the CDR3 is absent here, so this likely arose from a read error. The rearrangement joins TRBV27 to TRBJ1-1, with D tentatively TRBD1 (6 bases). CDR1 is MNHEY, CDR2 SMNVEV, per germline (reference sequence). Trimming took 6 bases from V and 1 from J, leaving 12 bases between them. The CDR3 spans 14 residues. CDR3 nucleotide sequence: TGTGCCAGCAGCAGACAGGTGAGGAACACTGAAGCTTTCCTT. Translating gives CASSRQVRNTEAFL.

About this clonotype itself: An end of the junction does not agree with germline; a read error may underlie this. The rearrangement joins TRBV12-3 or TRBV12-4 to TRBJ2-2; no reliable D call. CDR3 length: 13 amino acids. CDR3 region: CASGLVAPGELFF. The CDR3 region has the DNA TGTGCCAGCGGTTTAGTAGCACCCGGGGAGCTGTTTTTT.

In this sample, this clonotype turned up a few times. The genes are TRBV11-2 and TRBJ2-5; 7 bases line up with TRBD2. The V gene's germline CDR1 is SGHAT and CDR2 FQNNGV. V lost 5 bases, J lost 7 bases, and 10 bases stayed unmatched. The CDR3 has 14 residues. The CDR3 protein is CASSRLGGFGTQYF. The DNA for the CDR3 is TGTGCCAGCAGCCGCTTGGGAGGGTTCGGGACCCAGTACTTC.

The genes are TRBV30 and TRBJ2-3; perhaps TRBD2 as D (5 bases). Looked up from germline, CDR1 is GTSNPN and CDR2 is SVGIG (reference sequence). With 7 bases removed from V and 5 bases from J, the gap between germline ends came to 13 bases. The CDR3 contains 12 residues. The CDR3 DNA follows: TGTGCCTTGGAGCGGCGACAAGATACGCAGTATTTT. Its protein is CALERRQDTQYF.

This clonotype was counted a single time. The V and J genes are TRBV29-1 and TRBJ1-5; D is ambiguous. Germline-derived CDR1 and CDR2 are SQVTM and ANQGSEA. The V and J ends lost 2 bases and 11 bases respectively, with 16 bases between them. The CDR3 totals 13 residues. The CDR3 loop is CSVESEASQTQHF. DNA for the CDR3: TGCAGCGTTGAATCGGAAGCTTCGCAGACCCAGCATTTT.

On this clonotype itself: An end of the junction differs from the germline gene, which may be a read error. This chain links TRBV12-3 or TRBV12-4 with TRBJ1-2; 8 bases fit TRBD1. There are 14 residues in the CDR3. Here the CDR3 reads CAGSLTGGDYGYTF. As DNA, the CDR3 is TGTGCCGGCAGTTTAACAGGGGGGGACTATGGCTACACCTTC.

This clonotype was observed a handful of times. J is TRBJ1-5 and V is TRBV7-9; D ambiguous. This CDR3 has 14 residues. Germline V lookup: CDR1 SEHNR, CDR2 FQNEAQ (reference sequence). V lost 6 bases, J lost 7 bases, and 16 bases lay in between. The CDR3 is CASSLRERQQPQHF. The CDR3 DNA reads TGTGCCAGCAGTTTACGGGAAAGGCAGCAGCCCCAGCATTTT.

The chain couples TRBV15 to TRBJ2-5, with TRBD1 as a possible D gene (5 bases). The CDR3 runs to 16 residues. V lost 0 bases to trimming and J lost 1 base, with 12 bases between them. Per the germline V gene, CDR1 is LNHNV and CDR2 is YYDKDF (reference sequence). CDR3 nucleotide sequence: TGTGCCACCAGCAGAGAAGGGGTTGATGGCCAAGAGACCCAGTACTTC. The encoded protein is CATSREGVDGQETQYF.

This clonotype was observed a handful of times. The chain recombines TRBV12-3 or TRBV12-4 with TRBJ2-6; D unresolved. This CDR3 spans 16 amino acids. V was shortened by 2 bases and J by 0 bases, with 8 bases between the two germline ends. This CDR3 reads CASSLLMGSGANVLTF. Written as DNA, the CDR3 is TGTGCCAGCAGTTTACTAATGGGCTCTGGGGCCAACGTCCTGACTTTC.

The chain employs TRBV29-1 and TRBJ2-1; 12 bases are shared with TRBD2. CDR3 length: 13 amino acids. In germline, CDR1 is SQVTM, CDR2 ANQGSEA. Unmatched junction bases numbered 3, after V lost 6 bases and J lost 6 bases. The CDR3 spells CSVRTSGVNEQFF. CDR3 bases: TGCAGCGTCCGGACTAGCGGGGTCAATGAGCAGTTCTTC.

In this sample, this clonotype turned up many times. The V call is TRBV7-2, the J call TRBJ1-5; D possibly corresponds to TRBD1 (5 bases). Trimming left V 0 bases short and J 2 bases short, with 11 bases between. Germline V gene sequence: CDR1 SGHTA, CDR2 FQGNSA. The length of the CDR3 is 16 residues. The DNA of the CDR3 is TGTGCCAGCAGCTTAGCGGGGCAGGGCCGCAATCAGCCCCAGCATTTT. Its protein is CASSLAGQGRNQPQHF. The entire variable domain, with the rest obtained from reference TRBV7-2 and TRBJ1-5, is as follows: GAGVSQSPSNKVTEKGKDVELRCDPISGHTALYWYRQSLGQGLEFLIYFQGNSAPDKSGLPSDRFSAERTGGSVSTLTIQRTQQEDSAVYLCASSLAGQGRNQPQHFGDGTRLSIL.

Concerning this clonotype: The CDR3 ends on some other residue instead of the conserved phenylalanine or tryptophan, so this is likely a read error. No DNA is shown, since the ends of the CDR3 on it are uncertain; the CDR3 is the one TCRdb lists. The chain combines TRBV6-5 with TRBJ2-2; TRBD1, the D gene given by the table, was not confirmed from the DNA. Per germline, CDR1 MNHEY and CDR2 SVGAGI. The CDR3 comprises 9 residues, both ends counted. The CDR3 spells CASSSPGAV.

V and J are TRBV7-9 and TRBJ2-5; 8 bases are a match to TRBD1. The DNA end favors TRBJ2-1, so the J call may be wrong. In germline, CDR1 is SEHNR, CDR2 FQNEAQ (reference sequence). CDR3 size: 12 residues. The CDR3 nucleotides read TGTGCCAGCAGCCGAAGGACAGGGGAGCAGTTCTTC. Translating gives CASSRRTGEQFF.

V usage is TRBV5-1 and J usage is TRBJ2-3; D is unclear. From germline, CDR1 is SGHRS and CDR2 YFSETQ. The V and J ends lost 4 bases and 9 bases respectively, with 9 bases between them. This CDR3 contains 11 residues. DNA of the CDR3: TGCGCCAGCAGCCAGCTAGGCACGCAGTATTTT. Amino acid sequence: CASSQLGTQYF.

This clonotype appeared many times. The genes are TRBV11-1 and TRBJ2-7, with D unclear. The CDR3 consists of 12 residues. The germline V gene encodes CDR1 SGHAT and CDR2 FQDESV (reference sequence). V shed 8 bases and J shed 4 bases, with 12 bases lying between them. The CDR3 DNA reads TGTGCCAGCTGCACCATATCATACGAGCAGTACTTC. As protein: CASCTISYEQYF. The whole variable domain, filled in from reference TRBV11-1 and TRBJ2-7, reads EAEVAQSPRYKITEKSQAVAFWCDPISGHATLYWYRQILGQGPELLVQFQDESVVDDSQLPKDRFSAERLKGVDSTLKIQPAELGDSAMYLCASCTISYEQYFGPGTRLTVT.

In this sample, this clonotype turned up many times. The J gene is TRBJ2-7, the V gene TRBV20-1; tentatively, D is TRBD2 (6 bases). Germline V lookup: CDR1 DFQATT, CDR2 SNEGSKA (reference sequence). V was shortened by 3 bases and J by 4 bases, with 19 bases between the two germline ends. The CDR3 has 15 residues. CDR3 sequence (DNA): TGCAGTGCTAGCGACGATTGGGCAGGGAGGTACGAGCAGTACTTC. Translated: CSASDDWAGRYEQYF.

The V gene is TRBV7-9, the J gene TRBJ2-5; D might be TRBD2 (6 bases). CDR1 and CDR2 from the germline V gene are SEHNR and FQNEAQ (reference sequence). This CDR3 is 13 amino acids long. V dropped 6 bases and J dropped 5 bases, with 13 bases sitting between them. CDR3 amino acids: CASRFGGEETQYF. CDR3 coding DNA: TGTGCCAGCAGGTTCGGGGGTGAGGAGACCCAGTACTTC.

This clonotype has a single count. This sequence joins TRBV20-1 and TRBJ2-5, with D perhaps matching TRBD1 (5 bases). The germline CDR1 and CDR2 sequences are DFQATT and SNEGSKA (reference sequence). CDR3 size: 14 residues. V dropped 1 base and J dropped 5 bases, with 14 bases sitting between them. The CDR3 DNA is TGCAGTGCTAGAGGGCCAGGGATGCACGAGACCCAGTACTTC. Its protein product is CSARGPGMHETQYF.

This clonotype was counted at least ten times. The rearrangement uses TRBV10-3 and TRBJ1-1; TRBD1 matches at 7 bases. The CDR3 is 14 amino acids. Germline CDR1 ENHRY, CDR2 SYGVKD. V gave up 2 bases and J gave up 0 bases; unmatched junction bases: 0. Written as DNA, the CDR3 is TGTGCCATCAGTGAGGGGACAGTGAACACTGAAGCTTTCTTT. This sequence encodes CAISEGTVNTEAFF.

The CDR3 DNA follows: TGTGCCAGCAGTTCGACAGGGGGCGGAGGGCTTGATGGCTACACCTTC. The encoded protein is CASSSTGGGGLDGYTF. The chain employs TRBV2 and TRBJ1-2; 10 bases map to TRBD1. The CDR3 has 16 amino acids. J gave up 6 bases and V 5 bases, and 12 bases lay outside the gene matches. In germline, CDR1 is SNHLY, CDR2 FYNNEI.

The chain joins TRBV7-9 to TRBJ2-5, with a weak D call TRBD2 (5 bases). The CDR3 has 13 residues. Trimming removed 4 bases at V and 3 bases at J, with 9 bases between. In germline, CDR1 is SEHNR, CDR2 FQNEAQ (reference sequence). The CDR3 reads CASSWRAEETQYF. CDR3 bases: TGTGCCAGCAGCTGGAGAGCGGAAGAGACCCAGTACTTC.

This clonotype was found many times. CDR3 in amino acids: CSARDWPQGTGEQYF. The CDR3 DNA is TGCAGTGCTAGAGATTGGCCCCAAGGGACGGGAGAGCAGTACTTC. J is TRBJ2-7 and V is TRBV20-1; the D call may be TRBD1 or TRBD2 (5 bases each). CDR3 length equals 15 residues. Germline CDR1 and CDR2: DFQATT and SNEGSKA (reference sequence). With 0 bases removed from V and 7 bases from J, the gap between germline ends came to 19 bases.

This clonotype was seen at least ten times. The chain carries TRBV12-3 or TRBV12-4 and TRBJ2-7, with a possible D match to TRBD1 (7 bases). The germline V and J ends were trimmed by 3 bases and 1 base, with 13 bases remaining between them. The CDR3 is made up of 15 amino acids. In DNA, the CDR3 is TGTGCCAGCAGTTTCGGCGCAGGGGGGTCCTACGAGCAGTACTTC. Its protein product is CASSFGAGGSYEQYF.

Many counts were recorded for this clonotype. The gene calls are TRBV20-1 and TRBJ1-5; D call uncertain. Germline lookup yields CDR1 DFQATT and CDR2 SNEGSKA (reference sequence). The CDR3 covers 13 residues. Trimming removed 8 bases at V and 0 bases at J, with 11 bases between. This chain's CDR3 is CSSTTGSNQPQHF. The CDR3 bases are TGCAGTAGCACCACCGGTAGCAATCAGCCCCAGCATTTT.

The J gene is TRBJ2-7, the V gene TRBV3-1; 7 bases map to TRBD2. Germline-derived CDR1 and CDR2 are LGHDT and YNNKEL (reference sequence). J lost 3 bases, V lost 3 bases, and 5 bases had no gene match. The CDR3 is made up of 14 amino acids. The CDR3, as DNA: TGTGCCAGCAGCCACTCGGGACTACTCTACGAGCAGTACTTC. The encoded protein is CASSHSGLLYEQYF.

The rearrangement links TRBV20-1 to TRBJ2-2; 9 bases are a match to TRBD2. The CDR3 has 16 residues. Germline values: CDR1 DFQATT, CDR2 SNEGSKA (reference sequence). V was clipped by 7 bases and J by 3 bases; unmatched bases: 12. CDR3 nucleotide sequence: TGCAGTGGACAACCTAGCGGGGAGGGGTACACCGGGGAGCTGTTTTTT. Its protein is CSGQPSGEGYTGELFF.

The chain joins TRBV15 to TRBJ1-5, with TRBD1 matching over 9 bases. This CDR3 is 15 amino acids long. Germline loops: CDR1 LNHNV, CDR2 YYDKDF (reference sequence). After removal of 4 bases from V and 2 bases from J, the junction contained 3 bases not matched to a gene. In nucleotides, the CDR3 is TGTGCCACCAGCAAGGACAGGGGCCGCAATCAGCCCCAGCATTTT. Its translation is CATSKDRGRNQPQHF.